The clone carrying this T cell receptor (beta chain) was seen a handful of times. Its antigen is unknown. The CDR3 runs to 15 residues. CDR1 and CDR2 from the germline V gene are MNHNS and SASEGT. V dropped 3 bases and J dropped 5; count of bases not matched to a gene: 6. The sample originates from a study of T cell responses to AZD1222 COVID-19 vaccine. General study results and limits: Repertoires were collected only later (after the peak T cell response had occurred). Seropositivity was recorded at baseline in only a handful of AZD1222 recipients. There were mostly white British donors and more females than males, and clonal diversity was possibly underestimated. Following two doses of AZD1222, Spike-specific TCR breadth and depth rose.

TCRdb's copy holds only in-frame clones and misses some; the assay was immunoSEQ multiplex PCR. This sample has approximately 190,000 clones, with about nine tenths found just once. This chain links TRBV6-1 with TRBJ1-5; TRBD1 aligns across 8 bases. This specimen was peripheral blood, taken on day 0 of MenACWY control vaccination. This TCR was sampled from an adult in good health. DNA for the CDR3: TGTGCCAGCAGTGATGGCGGGACAGGCTATCAGCCCCAGCATTTT. Protein: CASSDGGTGYQPQHF.